These T cell receptor beta chains were read from a single sample in a study of blood T cell repertoires in COVID-19. Clones were read by immunoSEQ multiplex PCR, and TCRdb kept only the in-frame ones, dropping some. The table has tens of thousands of clones, more than 85% seen once. The sequenced sample was peripheral blood. The source is a woman aged 80 or over with acute or convalescent COVID-19. The CDR3 runs from the conserved cysteine through the conserved F or W. D genes are given only for firm matches. The listing skips clone size in some rows; elsewhere it reads once, few, many or a size class.

size	J	D	V	DNA	CDR3
NA	TRBJ1-5	NA	TRBV19	TGTGCCAGTAGGGGGGGACGTAAATGGGATTTTACTCAGCCCCAGCATTTT	CASRGGRKWDFTQPQHF
NA	TRBJ2-2	TRBD1	TRBV2	TGTGCCAGCACCTCCGGGACAGGGCACACCGGGGAGCTGTTTTTT	CASTSGTGHTGELFF
NA	TRBJ1-5	NA	TRBV5-1	TGCGCCCCTAGCAGCGAGGGCAATCAGCCCCAGCATTTT	CAPSSEGNQPQHF
NA	TRBJ1-5	TRBD1	TRBV9	TGTGCCAGCAGCGGACAGCTAGACAGGGGTTTCAATCAGCCCCAGCATTTT	CASSGQLDRGFNQPQHF
NA	TRBJ1-1	TRBD1	TRBV10-3	TGTGCCACCGGGACAGCTAACACTGAAGCTTTCTTT	CATGTANTEAFF
NA	TRBJ1-1	TRBD1	TRBV5-1	TGCGCCAGCGGAACCCCGGGACAGGGCTTGACTGAAGCTTTCTTT	CASGTPGQGLTEAFF
NA	TRBJ2-3	TRBD2	TRBV5-4	TGTGCCAGCAGCCGGGCGACGCGGGAGGGCTGGGGGGATACGCAGTATTTT	CASSRATREGWGDTQYF
NA	TRBJ1-1	TRBD1	TRBV10-3	TGTGCCATCAGTGTTGGTGGGACAGCAATTACTGAAGCTTTCTTT	CAISVGGTAITEAFF
NA	TRBJ1-5	NA	TRBV6-1	TGTGCCAGCAGTGAAGCAGGGGGAAATCAGCCCCAGCATTTT	CASSEAGGNQPQHF
NA	TRBJ2-7	NA	TRBV4-3	TGCGCCAGCAGCCAAGATCTTATTGGCGGAGCGGGCAGAGCGGACGAGCAGTACTTC	CASSQDLIGGAGRADEQYF
NA	TRBJ2-7	NA	TRBV29-1	TGCAGCGTTGTACAGGGATCCTACGAGCAGTACTTC	CSVVQGSYEQYF
NA	TRBJ2-1	NA	TRBV5-1	TGCGCCAGCAGCTTGTCCGCAGGGCGAAATGAGCAGTTCTTC	CASSLSAGRNEQFF
once	TRBJ2-2	NA	TRBV5-1	TGCGCCAGCAGCCCGACTGGGGCAGCCAACACCGGGGAGCTGTTTTTT	CASSPTGAANTGELFF
NA	TRBJ1-5	TRBD1	TRBV7-8	TGTGCCAGCAGCTTTGGGACAGGGAATCAGCCCCAGCATTTT	CASSFGTGNQPQHF
NA	TRBJ1-6	TRBD1	TRBV7-8	TGTGCCAGCAGCTTGGGACAGAATAATTCACCCCTCCACTTT	CASSLGQNNSPLHF
once	TRBJ1-3	TRBD1	TRBV2	TGTGCCACAGGAGGGACAGGGGCATCTGGAAACACCATATATTTT	CATGGTGASGNTIYF
NA	TRBJ1-1	TRBD1	TRBV7-9	TGTGCCAGCAGCTCGACAGGGGCTGAAGCTTTCTTT	CASSSTGAEAFF
NA	TRBJ2-7	TRBD1	TRBV11-2	TGTGCCAGCAGCCACCGGGGGGACAGGGGGCCCTACGAGCAGTACTTC	CASSHRGDRGPYEQYF
NA	TRBJ1-2	NA	TRBV30	TGTGCCTGGGACCGGTCTAACTATGGCTACACCTTC	CAWDRSNYGYTF
NA	TRBJ2-7	TRBD2	TRBV11-3	TGTGCCAGCAGCCTACTCGGGGGGAGCGGGACCTACGAGCAGTACTTC	CASSLLGGSGTYEQYF
NA	TRBJ1-1	TRBD1	TRBV5-1	TGCGCCAGCAGAGCGGACAGGGAGGGGACTGAAGCTTTCTTT	CASRADREGTEAFF
NA	TRBJ1-2	NA	TRBV21-1	TGTGCCAGCAGCCATCCCTCCGAGGCTTCGGTGGGGGCCAAACCCAACTATGGCTACACCTTC	CASSHPSEASVGAKPNYGYTF
once	TRBJ2-7	TRBD1	TRBV7-9	TGTGCCAGCAGCCAACAGGGGAGATTAACCTACGAGCAGTACTTC	CASSQQGRLTYEQYF
NA	TRBJ1-1	NA	TRBV19	TGTGCCAGTAGTACCTCCAGGGGTGGGCTGAACACTGAAGCTTTCTTT	CASSTSRGGLNTEAFF
NA	TRBJ2-7	NA	TRBV3-1/TRBV3-2	TGTGCCAGCAGCCCCGCCCCGGACTTCTTCTCCTACGAGCAGTACTTC	CASSPAPDFFSYEQYF
NA	TRBJ2-1	NA	TRBV14	TGTGCCAGCAGCCAGCTCTTGGCGAGGGTCTATGAGCAGTTCTTC	CASSQLLARVYEQFF
once	TRBJ2-1	TRBD1	TRBV5-1	TGCGCCAGCAGCCTAGTCACAGGGGAAGATGAGCAGTTCTTC	CASSLVTGEDEQFF
few	TRBJ1-5	NA	TRBV19	TGTGCCAGTAGGCATTGGGGAGCAGGGGATCGGTTGGACAATCAGCCCCAGCATTTT	CASRHWGAGDRLDNQPQHF
once	TRBJ2-1	TRBD1	TRBV7-3	TGTGCCAGCAGCCCGCGACAGGGGGCCTCCTACAATGAGCAGTTCTTC	CASSPRQGASYNEQFF
NA	TRBJ2-5	NA	TRBV5-1	TGCGCCAGCAGAACTAGCTCCTTTGAAGAGACCCAGTACTTC	CASRTSSFEETQYF
NA	TRBJ2-7	TRBD2	TRBV2	TGTGCCAGTAGAAGGAGACTAGCGGGAGTCGAGCAGTACTTC	CASRRRLAGVEQYF
once	TRBJ1-4	NA	TRBV2	TGTGCCAGCAGTGTCAGGGGTGATGAAAAACTGTTTTTT	CASSVRGDEKLFF
NA	TRBJ1-4	NA	TRBV30	TGTGCCTGGAGGAGGGCGGACCGCAGAAGGGGGAAACTGTTTTTT	CAWRRADRRRGKLFF
NA	TRBJ1-3	NA	TRBV6-5	TGTGCCAGCAGTTACGGGGGGACGGCTGGAAACACCATATATTTT	CASSYGGTAGNTIYF
NA	TRBJ2-7	TRBD1	TRBV7-2	TGTGCCAGCAGCCCCAGGGGGATCGCCTACGAGCAGTACTTC	CASSPRGIAYEQYF
NA	TRBJ1-1	TRBD1	TRBV7-2	TGTGCCAGCAGCTCCAGGGACAGGGGGAAAGCTTTCTTT	CASSSRDRGKAFF
NA	TRBJ2-1	NA	TRBV4-3	TGCGCCAGCAGCCAAGATTGGACGGCGGGGGAGCAGTTCTTC	CASSQDWTAGEQFF
NA	TRBJ2-5	TRBD2	TRBV7-2	TGTGCCAGCAGCTTTTTAGGGGGACTAGCGGGACCGCGAGAGACCCAGTACTTC	CASSFLGGLAGPRETQYF
NA	TRBJ2-1	TRBD1	TRBV19	TGTGCCAGTGGTTCGGGACAGGGGGTTAATGAGCAGTTCTTC	CASGSGQGVNEQFF
NA	TRBJ2-3	TRBD2	TRBV5-1	TGCGCCAGCAGCTTGGGGAGTAGCGGGAGAACAGATACGCAGTATTTT	CASSLGSSGRTDTQYF
NA	TRBJ2-7	TRBD1	TRBV4-3	TGCGCCAGCAGCCAAGATCGGACAGGGGGTTACGAGCAGTACTTC	CASSQDRTGGYEQYF
NA	TRBJ1-6	NA	TRBV7-3	TGTGCCAGCAGCCCATCGGTGAATTCACCCCTCCACTTT	CASSPSVNSPLHF
NA	TRBJ2-5	TRBD1	TRBV5-1	TGCGCCAGTACGGCCGGGGACAGGGGGCTGGAGACCCAGTACTTC	CASTAGDRGLETQYF
NA	TRBJ2-2	NA	TRBV11-3	TGTGCCAGCAGCTCGGGGGGCCAGGTCACCGGGGAGCTGTTTTTT	CASSSGGQVTGELFF